This is a list of T cell receptor beta chains from one sample in a study of shared clonotypes between healthy human individuals. Sequenced by immunoSEQ multiplex PCR; TCRdb stores in-frame clones only, minus some. The data hold 2 million to 3 million clones, with approximately 93% observed a single time. The sample was naive CD4+ T cells from PBMCs. These receptors came from a man between 18 and 35 years old in good health. Some clones in this sample may be carry-over from other donors' samples. Both conserved end residues are part of each CDR3. A D gene is named only where the DNA matches it firmly. Only some rows state a clone size, as once, few, many or a class for expanded clones.

V	size	J	D	CDR3	DNA
TRBV10-3	-	TRBJ2-5	-	CAISESRGGATQYF	TGTGCCATCAGTGAGTCGAGAGGGGGGGCGACCCAGTACTTC
TRBV11-2	-	TRBJ2-7	TRBD1	CASSRTGGEQYF	TGTGCCAGCAGCCGGACAGGGGGAGAGCAGTACTTC
TRBV7-9	few	TRBJ1-1	-	CASRSRENTEAFF	TGTGCCAGCAGATCTCGTGAGAACACTGAAGCTTTCTTT
TRBV27	-	TRBJ2-6	TRBD2	CASSFRGRTKSPGANVLTF	TGTGCCAGCAGTTTCCGCGGGAGAACCAAATCACCTGGGGCCAACGTCCTGACTTTC
TRBV5-4	-	TRBJ1-2	TRBD1	CASSLDRGRGRGYTF	TGTGCCAGCAGCTTGGATAGGGGGCGAGGACGTGGCTACACCTTC
TRBV2	-	TRBJ1-3	-	CASTGVAGNTIYF	TGTGCCAGCACAGGGGTAGCAGGAAACACCATATATTTT
TRBV5-1	-	TRBJ2-1	TRBD2	CASSGLAGAYNEQFF	TGCGCCAGCAGCGGACTAGCGGGAGCCTACAATGAGCAGTTCTTC
TRBV29-1	-	TRBJ2-5	-	CSVRETQYF	TGCAGCGTAAGAGAGACCCAGTACTTC
TRBV7-2	-	TRBJ2-5	-	CASSLGGSGGETQYF	TGTGCCAGCAGCTTAGGAGGGAGTGGGGGAGAGACCCAGTACTTC
TRBV25-1	-	TRBJ1-4	-	CASSGYGASYPTNEKLFF	TGTGCCAGCAGTGGGTACGGCGCCAGCTACCCAACTAATGAAAAACTGTTTTTT
TRBV19	-	TRBJ1-4	-	CASRLGRTVRGNEKLFF	TGTGCCAGTAGACTCGGACGGACAGTGCGAGGGAATGAAAAACTGTTTTTT
TRBV5-1	-	TRBJ2-7	TRBD1	CASSLVGQGAGEQYF	TGCGCCAGCAGCTTGGTGGGACAGGGGGCGGGTGAGCAGTACTTC
TRBV7-2	once	TRBJ2-5	TRBD2	CASSLRQLAGGKTQYF	TGTGCCAGCAGCTTACGCCAACTAGCGGGAGGAAAGACCCAGTACTTC
TRBV11-3	-	TRBJ2-5	TRBD2	CASSAGLAGALWETQYF	TGTGCCAGCAGCGCGGGACTAGCGGGAGCCTTGTGGGAGACCCAGTACTTC
TRBV11-2	-	TRBJ1-3	-	CASSLAPSGNTIYF	TGTGCCAGCAGCTTAGCCCCCTCTGGAAACACCATATATTTT